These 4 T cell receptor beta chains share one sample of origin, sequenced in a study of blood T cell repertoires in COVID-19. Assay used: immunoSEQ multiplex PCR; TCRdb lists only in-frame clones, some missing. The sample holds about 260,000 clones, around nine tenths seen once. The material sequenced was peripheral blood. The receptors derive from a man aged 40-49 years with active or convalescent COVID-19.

The CDR3 reads CASSEATGTAGYEQYF. Written as DNA, the CDR3 is TGTGCCAGCAGTGAAGCGACCGGGACAGCGGGCTACGAGCAGTACTTC. The V and J genes are TRBV6-1 and TRBJ2-7; weak D call: TRBD1 (7 bases). The CDR3 runs to 16 residues. Trimming took 0 bases from V and 3 from J, leaving 15 bases between them. Germline values: CDR1 MNHNS, CDR2 SASEGT.

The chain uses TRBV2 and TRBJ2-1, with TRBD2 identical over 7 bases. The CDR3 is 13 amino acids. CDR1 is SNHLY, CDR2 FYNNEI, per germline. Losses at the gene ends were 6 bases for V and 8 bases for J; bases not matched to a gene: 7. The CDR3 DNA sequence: TGTGCCAGCAGCCGGCGGGGGTCTGATGAGCAGTTCTTC. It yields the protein CASSRRGSDEQFF.

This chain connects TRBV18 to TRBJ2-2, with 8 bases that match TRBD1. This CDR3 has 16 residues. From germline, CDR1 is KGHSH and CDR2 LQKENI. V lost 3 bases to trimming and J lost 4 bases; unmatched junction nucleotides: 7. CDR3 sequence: CASSPQGAEGTGELFF. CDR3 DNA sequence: TGTGCCAGCTCACCGCAGGGGGCAGAAGGCACCGGGGAGCTGTTTTTT.

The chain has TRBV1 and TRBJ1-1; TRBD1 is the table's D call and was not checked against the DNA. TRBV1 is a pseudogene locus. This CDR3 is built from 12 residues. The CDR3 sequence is CTSAGQDPEAFF. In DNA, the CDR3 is TGCACCAGCGCGGGACAGGACCCTGAAGCTTTCTTT.